The 8 T cell receptor beta chains presented below share a single source sample, sequenced in a study of post-analysis software for immune sequencing data. The study's findings and limits: Five TRBV segments (TRBV5-6, TRBV5-1 and TRBV20-1 among them) occurred more frequently in patients than in controls.

Unique molecular identifiers were carried by the TCR beta cDNA libraries. TCRdb ran MiXCR on the PCR reads and lists one entry per CDR3 protein. The sample records approximately 770,000 distinct CDR3 sequences, about half being singletons. These TCRs are of unknown antigen specificity. Sequencing was carried out using blood. Source of these receptors: a girl aged 5 to 17 with multiple sclerosis.

The CDR3 sequence: CAWSPLVAGGLGGYTF. CDR3 DNA sequence: TGTGCCTGGAGTCCCCTGGTCGCAGGGGGCCTAGGTGGCTACACCTTC. The chain joins TRBV30 to TRBJ1-2, with 8 bases lining up with TRBD1. CDR1 is GTSNPN and CDR2 is SVGIG in the germline V gene (reference sequence). Germline trimming cut 2 bases from V and 7 bases from J; bases unmatched to any gene: 15. The CDR3 covers 16 residues.

V usage is TRBV4-1 and J usage is TRBJ2-3; possible D gene TRBD1, 6 bases. The germline gives CDR1 MGHRA, CDR2 YSYEKL. V lost 3 bases, J lost 5 bases, and 21 bases lay in between. The CDR3 runs to 17 residues. This CDR3 reads CASSQGGQGLLEDTQYF. CDR3 nucleotides: TGCGCCAGCAGCCAGGGCGGGCAGGGGTTGTTGGAAGATACGCAGTATTTT.

The V gene is TRBV14, the J gene TRBJ1-2; no clear D. The length of the CDR3 is 13 residues. V dropped 6 bases and J dropped 7 bases, with 15 bases sitting between them. The V gene's germline CDR1 is SGHDN and CDR2 FVKESK. In DNA form, the CDR3 reads TGTGCCAGCAGTCCCCATCCGGAGAGTGGCTACACCTTC. Translated, it gives CASSPHPESGYTF.

This rearrangement joins TRBV12-3 or TRBV12-4 to TRBJ2-3; 7 bases are a match to TRBD1. The CDR3 spans 15 residues. Unmatched junction bases numbered 6, after V lost 5 bases and J lost 1 base. The CDR3 DNA follows: TGTGCCAGCAGTCCCCGGGACAGTCGCACAGATACGCAGTATTTT. It translates to CASSPRDSRTDTQYF.

This clonotype was found a few times. The V and J genes are TRBV6-5 and TRBJ1-2; 12 bases fit TRBD1. V was clipped by 6 bases and J by 4 bases; unmatched bases: 9. Germline loops: CDR1 MNHEY, CDR2 SVGAGI. This CDR3 spans 16 amino acids. CDR3 DNA: TGTGCCAGCAGCCGGGGACAGGGGGCGGAAGGCTATGGCTACACCTTC. Its protein is CASSRGQGAEGYGYTF.

The V and J genes are TRBV6-1 and TRBJ1-1; possible D gene TRBD1, 6 bases. This CDR3 contains 16 residues. V was pared by 3 bases and J by 6 bases, with 20 bases between. Germline-derived CDR1 and CDR2 are MNHNS and SASEGT. CDR3 DNA: TGTGCCAGCAGTGACAGAGAAACAGGGTACGAGGCTGAAGCTTTCTTT. Translating it yields CASSDRETGYEAEAFF.

This clonotype showed up just a few times. V is TRBV3-1 and J is TRBJ2-1; no clear D. The CDR3 covers 11 residues. Trimming removed 2 bases at V and 10 bases at J, with 6 bases between. The V gene's germline CDR1 is LGHDT and CDR2 YNNKEL (reference sequence). The chain's CDR3 is CASSQRREQFF. The CDR3 nucleotides read TGTGCCAGCAGCCAACGCCGCGAGCAGTTCTTC.

The chain couples TRBV20-1 to TRBJ2-3; D ambiguous. This CDR3 region has 15 residues. Trimming took off 5 bases at V and 2 bases at J, with 17 bases between the two ends. Germline CDR1 reads DFQATT; CDR2 reads SNEGSKA (reference sequence). The CDR3 DNA reads as TGCAGTGCTCGCCTCCTCCTTGACCACACAGATACGCAGTATTTT. Translation: CSARLLLDHTDTQYF.